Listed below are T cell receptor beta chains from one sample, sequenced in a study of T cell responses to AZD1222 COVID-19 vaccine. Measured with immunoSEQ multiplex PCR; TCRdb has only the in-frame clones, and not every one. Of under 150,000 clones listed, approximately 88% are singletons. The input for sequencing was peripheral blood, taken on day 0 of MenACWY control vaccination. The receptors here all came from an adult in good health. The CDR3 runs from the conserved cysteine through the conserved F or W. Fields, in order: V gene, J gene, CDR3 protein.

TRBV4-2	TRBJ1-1	CASSQESGLIFFQAFF
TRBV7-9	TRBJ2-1	CASSLGTSGKVNEQFF
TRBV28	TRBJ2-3	CASSPLAGGGADTQYF
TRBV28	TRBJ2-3	CASIRDTLDTQYF
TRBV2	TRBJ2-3	CASSWTSGKVDTQYF
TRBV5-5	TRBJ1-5	CASSLTGKSNQPQHF
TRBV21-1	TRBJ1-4	CASRQTGGADEKLFF
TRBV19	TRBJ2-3	CASSRAASGRDFLSTDTQYF
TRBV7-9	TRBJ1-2	CASSLRTGIGYTF
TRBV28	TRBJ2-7	CASSSYRSRSYEQYF
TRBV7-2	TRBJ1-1	CASSRAPGVAEAFF
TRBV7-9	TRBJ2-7	CASSLPAPSSYEQYF
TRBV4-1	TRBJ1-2	CASSLRQGAGGYTF
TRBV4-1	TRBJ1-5	CASSPREDGGREPQHF
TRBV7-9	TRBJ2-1	CASSRAGEQFF
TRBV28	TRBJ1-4	CASSLGQGEKLFF
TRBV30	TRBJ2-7	CATEQLYEQYF
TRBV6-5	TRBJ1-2	CASREDSYGYTF
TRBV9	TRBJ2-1	CASSVVQAPHGDEQFF
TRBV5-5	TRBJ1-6	CASSYWDGINSPLHF
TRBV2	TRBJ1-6	CASSEGQRYNSPLHF
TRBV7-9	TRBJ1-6	CASSYWGVEGSPLHF
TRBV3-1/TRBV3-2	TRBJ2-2	CASSYWAQSSGELFF
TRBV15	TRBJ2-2	CATSRDLGAAGELFF
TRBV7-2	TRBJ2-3	CASSLMGGNTDTQYF
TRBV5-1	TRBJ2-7	CASSHETGLYEQYF